This TCR beta chain comes out of a study of response to subunit inactivated influenza vaccine. TCRdb used MiXCR to reprocess the RT-PCR reads, holding one entry per CDR3 protein. This sample has 500,000 to 600,000 distinct CDR3 sequences, with about 12% found just once. From germline, CDR1 is SGHAT and CDR2 FQNNGV. Trimming removed 4 bases at V and 4 bases at J, with 17 bases between. The CDR3 is made up of 16 amino acids. This clonotype was found many times. The antigen is undetermined. Study-wide points: Each seasonal flu vaccination may recruit only limited new T cells, authors suggested.

The source was PBMCs from blood, collected on the day of vaccination. V and J are TRBV11-2 and TRBJ2-1; weak D call: TRBD2 (7 bases). The sequence was obtained from a man aged 45-65 years who received an inactivated influenza vaccine. The CDR3 region has the DNA TGTGCCAGCAGCTCGATTCGTCGGGGGGCTTACAATGAGCAGTTCTTC. This sequence encodes CASSSIRRGAYNEQFF.